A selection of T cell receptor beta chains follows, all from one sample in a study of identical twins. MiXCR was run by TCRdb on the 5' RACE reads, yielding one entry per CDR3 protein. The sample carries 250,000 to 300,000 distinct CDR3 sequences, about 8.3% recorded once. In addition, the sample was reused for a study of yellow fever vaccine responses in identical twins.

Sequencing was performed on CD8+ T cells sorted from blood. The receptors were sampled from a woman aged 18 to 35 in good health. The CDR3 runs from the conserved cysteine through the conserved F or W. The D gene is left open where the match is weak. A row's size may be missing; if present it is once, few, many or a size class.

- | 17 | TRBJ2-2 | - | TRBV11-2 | TGTGCCAGCAGCCGCTCTGGACTTTCAATCCTCACCGGGGAGCTGTTTTTT | CASSRSGLSILTGELFF
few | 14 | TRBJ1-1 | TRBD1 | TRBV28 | TGTGCCAGCAGTTCCAGGGGGGACAGCACTGAAGCTTTCTTT | CASSSRGDSTEAFF
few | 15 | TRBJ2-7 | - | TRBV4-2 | TGTGCCAGCAGCCAATCCGGGAGCCTTAACTACGAGCAGTACTTC | CASSQSGSLNYEQYF
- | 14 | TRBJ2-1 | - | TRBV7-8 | TGTGCCAGCAGCTTCGTATCGGAATACAATGAGCAGTTCTTC | CASSFVSEYNEQFF
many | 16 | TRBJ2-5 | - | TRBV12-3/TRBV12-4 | TGTGCCAGCAGTCCCGGACCGCCGCAGTACCAAGAGACCCAGTACTTC | CASSPGPPQYQETQYF
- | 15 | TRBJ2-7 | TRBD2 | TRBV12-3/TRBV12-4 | TGTGCCAGCAGTTCCGCCCGACTAGCCCCCTACGAGCAGTACTTC | CASSSARLAPYEQYF
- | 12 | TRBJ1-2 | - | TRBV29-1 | TGCAGCGTTGAAGATAACCAGAGTGGCTACACCTTC | CSVEDNQSGYTF
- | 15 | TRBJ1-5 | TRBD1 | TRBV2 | TGTGCCAGCAGTGAATGGACAGGGGGCGAACAGCCCCAGCATTTT | CASSEWTGGEQPQHF
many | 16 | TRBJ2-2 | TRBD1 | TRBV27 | TGTGCCAGCAGTTTAGAGACAGGGGCCGGGACCGGGGAGCTGTTTTTT | CASSLETGAGTGELFF
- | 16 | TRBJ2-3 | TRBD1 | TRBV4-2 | TGTGCCAGCAGCCAAGATCGAGAGGGGACAGGAGATACGCAGTATTTT | CASSQDREGTGDTQYF
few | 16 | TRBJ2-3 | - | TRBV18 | TGTGCCAGCTCACGTCCCCTTGGAGGGACCACAGATACGCAGTATTTT | CASSRPLGGTTDTQYF
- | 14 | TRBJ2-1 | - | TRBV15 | TGTGCCACCAGCACGAACAGGGTAATGAATGAGCAGTTCTTC | CATSTNRVMNEQFF
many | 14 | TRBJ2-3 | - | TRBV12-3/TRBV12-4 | TGTGCCAGCAACTTCCGGGGGAGCACAGATACGCAGTATTTT | CASNFRGSTDTQYF
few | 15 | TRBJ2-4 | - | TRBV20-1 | TGCAGTGCTAGTGTAAGCGGTCTAGCCAAAAACATTCAGTACTTC | CSASVSGLAKNIQYF
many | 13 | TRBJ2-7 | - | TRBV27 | TGTGCCAGCAGCCCCCTGGGGGAGTACGAGCAGTACTTC | CASSPLGEYEQYF
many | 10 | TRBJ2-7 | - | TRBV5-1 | TGCGCCAGCTTTATCTACGAGCAGTACTTC | CASFIYEQYF
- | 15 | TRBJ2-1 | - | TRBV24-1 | TGTGCCACCAGTGATTATCGGGCAGGCCCCAATGAGCAGTTCTTC | CATSDYRAGPNEQFF
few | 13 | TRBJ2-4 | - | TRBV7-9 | TGTGCCAGCAGCTTAGTGGGCGAACCGATTCAGTACTTC | CASSLVGEPIQYF
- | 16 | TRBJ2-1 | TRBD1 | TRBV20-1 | TGCAGTGCTAGAGATCGTGAGGGACAGGGATACAATGAGCAGTTCTTC | CSARDREGQGYNEQFF
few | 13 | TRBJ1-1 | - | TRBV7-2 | TGTGCCAGCAGCTTTACAGGGTTCACTGAAGCTTTCTTT | CASSFTGFTEAFF
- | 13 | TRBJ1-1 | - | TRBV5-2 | TGTGCCAGCATCTGGTGGGGGGACACTGAAGCTTTCTTT | CASIWWGDTEAFF
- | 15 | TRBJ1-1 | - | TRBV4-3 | TGCGCCAGCAGCCAAGGAACGGTCATGAACACTGAAGCTTTCTTT | CASSQGTVMNTEAFF
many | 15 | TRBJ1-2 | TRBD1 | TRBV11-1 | TGTGCCAGCAGCACCCCGGGACAGGGGAACTATGGCTACACCTTC | CASSTPGQGNYGYTF
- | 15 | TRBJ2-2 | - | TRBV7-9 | TGTGCCAGCAGGACCGGGACGGCGAACACCGGGGAGCTGTTTTTT | CASRTGTANTGELFF
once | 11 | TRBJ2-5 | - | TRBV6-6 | TGTGCCAGCGTCTGGGGAGAGACCCAGTACTTC | CASVWGETQYF
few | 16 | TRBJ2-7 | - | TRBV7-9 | TGTGCCAGCAGCACCACTGGGGGAGCGTTCTCCTACGAGCAGTACTTC | CASSTTGGAFSYEQYF
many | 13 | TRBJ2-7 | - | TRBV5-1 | TGCGCCAGCAGCTTGGAGGGCCACTACGAGCAGTACTTC | CASSLEGHYEQYF
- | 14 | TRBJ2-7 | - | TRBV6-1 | TGTGCCAGCAGCCCAAGTGCTAACTTCTACGAGCAGTACTTC | CASSPSANFYEQYF
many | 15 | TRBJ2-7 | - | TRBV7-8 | TGTGCCAGCAGCTTAGTAGGGCCGAACTCCTACGAGCAGTACTTC | CASSLVGPNSYEQYF
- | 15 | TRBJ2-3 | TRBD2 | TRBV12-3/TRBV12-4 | TGTGCCAGCAGATCTAGCGGGGGGGAAACAGATACGCAGTATTTT | CASRSSGGETDTQYF
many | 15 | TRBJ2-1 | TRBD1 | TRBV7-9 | TGTGCCAGCAGCTCCAAGGGGGACAGGGGCTATGAGCAGTTCTTC | CASSSKGDRGYEQFF
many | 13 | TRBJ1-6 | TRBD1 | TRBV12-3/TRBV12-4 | TGTGCCAGCAGTCCACAGGGGAACTCACCCCTCCACTTT | CASSPQGNSPLHF
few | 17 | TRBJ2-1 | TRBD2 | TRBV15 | TGTGCCACCAGCAGAGTCCCATTTGCGGGAGTCGACAATGAGCAGTTCTTC | CATSRVPFAGVDNEQFF
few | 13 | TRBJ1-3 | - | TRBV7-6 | TGTGCCAGCAGCACAGGGTTGGAAAACACCATATATTTT | CASSTGLENTIYF
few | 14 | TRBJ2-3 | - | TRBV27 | TGTGCCAGCAATCAGGGTAGCTGGACAGATACGCAGTATTTT | CASNQGSWTDTQYF
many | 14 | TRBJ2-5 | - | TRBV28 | TGTGCCAGCAGCACGACGGATATCCAAGAGACCCAGTACTTC | CASSTTDIQETQYF
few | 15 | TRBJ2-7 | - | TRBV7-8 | TGTGCCAGCAGCTTAAGTACCGGAGTCCACTACGAGCAGTACTTC | CASSLSTGVHYEQYF
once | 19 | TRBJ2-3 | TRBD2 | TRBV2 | TGTGCCATCACCGGGGGGGCTAGCGGGAGGGCCTCAAGCACAGATATGCAGTATTTT | CAITGGASGRASSTDMQYF
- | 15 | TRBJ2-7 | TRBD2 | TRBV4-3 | TGCGCCAGCAGCTTCGAGACTAGCGGATCTTACGAGCAGTACTTC | CASSFETSGSYEQYF
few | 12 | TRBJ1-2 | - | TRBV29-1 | TGCAGCGCGGCCGAAGCCCTTTATGGCTACACCTTC | CSAAEALYGYTF
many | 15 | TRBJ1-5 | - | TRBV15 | TGTGCCACCAGCAGATCTGACAGGCACGATCAGCCCCAGCATTTT | CATSRSDRHDQPQHF
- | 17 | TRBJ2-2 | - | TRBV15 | TGTGCCACCAGCAGAGACCGACAGACCCTGAGCACCGGGGAGCTGTTTTTT | CATSRDRQTLSTGELFF
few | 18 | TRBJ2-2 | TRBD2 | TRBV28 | TGTGCCAGCAGTTTCGCGGACGAAGCGGGAGGGTTCACCGGGGAGCTGTTTTTT | CASSFADEAGGFTGELFF
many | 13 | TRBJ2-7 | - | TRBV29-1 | TGCAGCGTTGACGGACCGAACTCCTACGAGCAGTACTTC | CSVDGPNSYEQYF